The next 19 T cell receptor beta chains were all read from a single sample in a study of cytomegalovirus exposure and HLA in healthy donors. Amplification used 60 Vbeta primers and 13 Jbeta primers. Clones were read by immunoSEQ multiplex PCR, and TCRdb kept only the in-frame ones, dropping some. The data contain under 300,000 clones, roughly four fifths of them singletons. The sample consisted of PBMCs. The receptors originated from a woman in her sixties in good health and CMV-seropositive.

The chain employs TRBV4-1 and TRBJ2-1; 10 bases match TRBD2. The V segment lost 6 bases and the J segment 6 bases; nucleotides outside the gene matches: 2. Germline V lookup: CDR1 MGHRA, CDR2 YSYEKL. The CDR3 is made up of 13 amino acids. CDR3 nucleotides: TGCGCCAGCAGACCTAGCGGGAGCAATGAGCAGTTCTTC. Translated: CASRPSGSNEQFF.

The chain uses TRBV27 and TRBJ1-1; D is possibly TRBD1 (5 bases). Trimming removed 9 bases from V and 0 bases from J, with 14 bases in between. This CDR3 contains 14 residues. Germline assignment: CDR1 MNHEY and CDR2 SMNVEV (reference sequence). The CDR3, as DNA: TGTGCCAGTGGGGGGAATCTAATGAACACTGAAGCTTTCTTT. Protein product: CASGGNLMNTEAFF.

J is TRBJ2-7 and V is TRBV9; D unresolved. The V gene lost 2 bases and the J gene lost 1 base, with 10 bases spanning the gap. The CDR3 has 14 amino acids. Germline CDR1 reads SGDLS; CDR2 reads YYNGEE. DNA of the CDR3: TGTGCCAGCAGCGTCGACTTACTGTCCTACGAGCAGTACTTC. This gives the protein CASSVDLLSYEQYF.

The chain joins TRBV7-2 to TRBJ1-4; 7 positions agree with TRBD1. Trimming cost V 5 bases and J 3 bases; bases outside gene matches: 9. This CDR3 contains 16 residues. Per the germline V gene, CDR1 is SGHTA and CDR2 is FQGNSA. CDR3 sequence: CASSLEHRGSNEKLFF. The CDR3 DNA reads TGTGCCAGCAGCCTAGAACACAGGGGTTCTAATGAAAAACTGTTTTTT.

The genes are TRBV7-2 and TRBJ2-7; 8 bases match TRBD1. Germline V CDR1 and CDR2: SGHTA, FQGNSA. CDR3 length equals 14 residues. J gave up 7 bases and V 3 bases, and 8 bases lay outside the gene matches. This CDR3 is CASSFTLGQGEQYF. As DNA, the CDR3 is TGTGCCAGCAGCTTTACCCTAGGACAGGGAGAGCAGTACTTC. Supplemented by reference TRBV7-2 and TRBJ2-7, the full variable domain reads GAGVSQSPSNKVTEKGKDVELRCDPISGHTALYWYRQSLGQGLEFLIYFQGNSAPDKSGLPSDRFSAERTGGSVSTLTIQRTQQEDSAVYLCASSFTLGQGEQYFGPGTRLTVT.

This clone was detected only once. The genes are TRBV7-9 and TRBJ2-1, with TRBD2 matching 9 bases. V lost 5 bases and J lost 2; bases outside the gene matches: 4. The CDR3 covers 15 residues. The germline gives CDR1 SEHNR, CDR2 FQNEAQ (reference sequence). CDR3 DNA sequence: TGTGCCAGCAGCCCATTAGCGGGAGCCTACAATGAGCAGTTCTTC. Amino acids: CASSPLAGAYNEQFF.

The chain couples TRBV9 to TRBJ1-3; the D is unclear. V was clipped by 0 bases and J by 2 bases, with 9 bases between them. CDR3 length equals 15 residues. Germline assignment: CDR1 SGDLS and CDR2 YYNGEE. The CDR3 DNA is TGTGCCAGCAGCGTAGATCGGGGAACTGGAAACACCATATATTTT. As protein: CASSVDRGTGNTIYF.

This clone was observed a few times. This CDR3 is CASGLIRLALYNEQFF. DNA for the CDR3: TGTGCTAGTGGTTTGATTCGACTAGCGCTATACAATGAGCAGTTCTTC. The V and J genes are TRBV12-5 and TRBJ2-1; TRBD2 matches 8 bases. V shed 2 bases and J 4 bases; nucleotides not matched to a gene: 7. This CDR3 region has 16 residues. Germline lookup yields CDR1 LGHNT and CDR2 FRNRAP. The full variable domain, in which reference TRBV12-5 and TRBJ2-1 provide the parts outside the CDR3, is DARVTQTPRHKVTEMGQEVTMRCQPILGHNTVFWYRQTMMQGLELLAYFRNRAPLDDSGMPKDRFSAEMPDATLATLKIQPSEPRDSAVYFCASGLIRLALYNEQFFGPGTRLTVL.

This clone was counted between two and nine times. The J gene is TRBJ2-2, the V gene TRBV15, with TRBD2 identical over 7 bases. Germline V gene sequence: CDR1 LNHNV, CDR2 YYDKDF (reference sequence). The CDR3 contains 15 residues. The V segment lost 5 bases and the J segment 4 bases; nucleotides outside the gene matches: 7. DNA of the CDR3: TGTGCCACCAGCCGCGGACTAGAGATCACCGGGGAGCTGTTTTTT. It codes for CATSRGLEITGELFF.

The CDR3 bases are TGTGCCAGCAGCCTGTTTGACGAGCAGTACTTC. It codes for CASSLFDEQYF. V gene TRBV28 combines with J gene TRBJ2-7, with no clear D. The CDR3 totals 11 residues. Trimming removed 6 bases from V and 5 bases from J, with 8 bases in between. The germline gives CDR1 MDHEN, CDR2 SYDVKM.

V usage is TRBV18 and J usage is TRBJ2-7, with D maybe TRBD1 (6 bases). V shed 0 bases and J shed 5 bases, with 11 bases lying between them. Germline-derived CDR1 and CDR2 are KGHSH and LQKENI. The CDR3 totals 14 residues. The DNA for the CDR3 is TGTGCCAGCTCACCACCGGGACAAGTCCACGAGCAGTACTTC. It specifies CASSPPGQVHEQYF.

This sequence joins TRBV5-1 and TRBJ2-2; 7 bases agree with TRBD2. The CDR3 contains 17 residues. Germline lookup yields CDR1 SGHRS and CDR2 YFSETQ. The trim removed 5 bases at V and 4 bases at J, leaving 14 bases unmatched. The CDR3 is CASRPSRTSTGTGELFF. The CDR3 DNA reads TGCGCCAGCAGACCCTCCCGGACTAGTACAGGCACCGGGGAGCTGTTTTTT.

This clone occurred a few times. The V gene is TRBV2, the J gene TRBJ1-2; 8 bases are a match to TRBD1. The CDR3 has 13 amino acids. V gave up 8 bases and J gave up 0 bases; unmatched junction bases: 2. Germline CDR1 reads SNHLY; CDR2 reads FYNNEI. The CDR3 DNA sequence: TGTGCCAGCGGGACAGGAGCTAACTATGGCTACACCTTC. Residues: CASGTGANYGYTF.

The rearrangement joins TRBV6-5 to TRBJ2-3; D call uncertain. Germline-derived CDR1 and CDR2 are MNHEY and SVGAGI. The CDR3 consists of 11 residues. V shed 3 bases and J shed 8 bases, with 6 bases lying between them. CDR3 nucleotides: TGTGCCAGCAGTTATCGCGGTACGCAGTATTTT. Its protein product is CASSYRGTQYF.

This chain's CDR3 is CASKWSGVVQETQYF. The CDR3 bases are TGTGCCAGCAAATGGAGCGGGGTCGTCCAAGAGACCCAGTACTTC. The J gene is TRBJ2-5, the V gene TRBV6-1, with 7 bases aligning to TRBD2. The germline V gene has CDR1 MNHNS and CDR2 SASEGT. The CDR3 has 15 residues. Unmatched junction bases numbered 9, after V lost 7 bases and J lost 1 base.

The V call is TRBV6-1, the J call TRBJ2-2, with 10 bases matching TRBD2. From germline, CDR1 is MNHNS and CDR2 SASEGT. Trimming cost V 2 bases and J 4 bases; bases outside gene matches: 10. This CDR3 is built from 18 residues. CDR3 sequence reads: CASSEWASGSRVTGELFF. CDR3 bases: TGTGCCAGCAGTGAATGGGCTAGCGGGAGTCGCGTCACCGGGGAGCTGTTTTTT.

This rearrangement joins TRBV7-2 to TRBJ1-2; 11 positions agree with TRBD1. CDR1 is SGHTA and CDR2 is FQGNSA in the germline V gene. V gave up 5 bases and J gave up 3 bases; unmatched junction bases: 5. This CDR3 is built from 15 residues. CDR3 nucleotide sequence: TGTGCCAGCAGCATTAGGACAGGGGGCGACTATGGCTACACCTTC. Translation gives CASSIRTGGDYGYTF.

The chain joins TRBV11-3 to TRBJ2-2, with TRBD2 identical over 8 bases. The CDR3 extends over 17 amino acids. Germline V gene lookup returns CDR1 SGHNT and CDR2 YENEEA. Losses at the gene ends were 0 bases for V and 6 bases for J; bases not matched to a gene: 9. CDR3 residues: CASSLDRGAGDSGELFF. CDR3 sequence (DNA): TGTGCCAGCAGCTTAGATCGTGGAGCGGGAGACTCCGGGGAGCTGTTTTTT.

V gene TRBV10-2 combines with J gene TRBJ2-1; 7 bases line up with TRBD1. This CDR3 is built from 14 residues. Trimming cost V 6 bases and J 3 bases; bases outside gene matches: 5. Germline values: CDR1 WSHSY, CDR2 SAAADI. This CDR3 is CASRGDRVYNEQFF. For the CDR3, the DNA is TGCGCCAGCAGGGGTGACAGGGTCTACAATGAGCAGTTCTTC.